This entry lists 19 T cell receptor beta chains sequenced from one sample in a study of cytomegalovirus exposure and HLA in healthy donors. This PCR relied on a set of 60 Vbeta primers and 13 Jbeta primers. Clones were read by immunoSEQ multiplex PCR, and TCRdb kept only the in-frame ones, dropping some. The sample carries 70,000 to 95,000 clones, over 70% recorded once. Sequenced input: PBMCs. All receptors derive from a man in his forties or fifties in good health and CMV-seronegative.

This rearrangement joins TRBV28 to TRBJ1-3; D perhaps matches TRBD1 (5 bases). The V end was cut by 2 bases, the J end by 4 bases, with 15 bases between. CDR3 length equals 16 residues. From germline, CDR1 is MDHEN and CDR2 SYDVKM. CDR3: CASSLGRGSLGNTIYF. The CDR3 region has the DNA TGTGCCAGCAGTTTAGGTCGGGGGAGTCTCGGAAACACCATATATTTT. The variable domain in full, with the rest retrieved from reference TRBV28 and TRBJ1-3, is DVKVTQSSRYLVKRTGEKVFLECVQDMDHENMFWYRQDPGLGLRLIYFSYDVKMKEKGDIPEGYSVSREKKERFSLILESASTNQTSMYLCASSLGRGSLGNTIYFGEGSWLTVV.

This clone was recorded a few times. The chain has TRBV6-1 and TRBJ2-1; 11 bases fit TRBD2. Germline values: CDR1 MNHNS, CDR2 SASEGT. The CDR3 length is 15 residues. V lost 3 bases and J lost 9; bases outside the gene matches: 7. The CDR3 nucleotides read TGTGCCAGCAGTGAGATAGCGGGAGGGACTCGTGAGCAGTTCTTC. Amino acid sequence: CASSEIAGGTREQFF.

The V call is TRBV18, the J call TRBJ2-4; a weak D match, TRBD2 (6 bases). This CDR3 region has 14 residues. Looked up from germline, CDR1 is KGHSH and CDR2 is LQKENI. The ends were cut back, 2 bases at V and 7 bases at J, with 12 bases in the middle. CDR3 nucleotides: TGTGCCAGCTCACCAAGTGGAGGGTTGAACATTCAGTACTTC. Translation: CASSPSGGLNIQYF.

The chain employs TRBV19 and TRBJ1-5; D remains ambiguous. Germline V gene lookup returns CDR1 LNHDA and CDR2 SQIVND (reference sequence). Deletions cut 9 bases from V and 2 bases from J, with 14 bases between. The length of the CDR3 is 14 residues. CDR3 sequence reads: CASADTRGNQPQHF. The CDR3 DNA reads TGTGCCAGCGCCGACACGAGGGGCAATCAGCCCCAGCATTTT.

The chain has TRBV7-2 and TRBJ2-2; tentatively, D is TRBD2 (7 bases). CDR1 SGHTA and CDR2 FQGNSA come from the germline V gene. V was clipped by 1 base and J by 6 bases, with 15 bases between them. The CDR3 consists of 16 residues. For the CDR3, the DNA is TGTGCCAGCAGCTTAGATGCGGGGGCCCGATCCGGGGAGCTGTTTTTT. Encoded protein: CASSLDAGARSGELFF.

The chain is built from TRBV29-1 and TRBJ1-2, with D possibly TRBD1 on 5 matching bases. Trimming removed 3 bases from V and 0 bases from J, with 11 bases in between. This CDR3 comprises 14 residues. Germline-derived CDR1 and CDR2 are SQVTM and ANQGSEA. This CDR3 reads CSVDGDSANYGYTF. DNA of the CDR3: TGCAGCGTTGACGGAGACAGTGCTAACTATGGCTACACCTTC.

This clone was found a few times. This sequence joins TRBV27 and TRBJ1-3, with D unresolved. V gave up 3 bases and J gave up 6 bases, with 9 bases separating them. The CDR3 totals 13 residues. Per germline, CDR1 MNHEY and CDR2 SMNVEV (reference sequence). CDR3 DNA: TGTGCCAGCAGTTTTTCGGGAGAAAACACCATATATTTT. Protein: CASSFSGENTIYF.

This clone was detected only a few times. The V call is TRBV6-5, the J call TRBJ1-4; possible D gene TRBD1, 6 bases. The CDR3 is 14 amino acids. With 5 bases removed from V and 7 bases from J, the gap between germline ends came to 14 bases. CDR1 and CDR2 (germline): MNHEY, SVGAGI. CDR3: CASSDWQGSEKLFF. CDR3 nucleotide sequence: TGTGCCAGCAGTGATTGGCAGGGGAGTGAAAAACTGTTTTTT.

The V call is TRBV2, the J call TRBJ2-7; TRBD2 is a possible D gene (6 bases). Trimming pared 11 bases from V and 0 bases from J, leaving 14 bases between. This CDR3 spans 13 amino acids. Germline CDR1 SNHLY, CDR2 FYNNEI. The CDR3 here is CAGRTGDSYEQYF. Written as DNA, the CDR3 is TGTGCCGGGAGGACCGGGGACTCCTACGAGCAGTACTTC.

This chain connects TRBV5-1 to TRBJ2-2; 7 bases are a match to TRBD2. Germline trimming cut 4 bases from V and 0 bases from J; bases unmatched to any gene: 6. This CDR3 has 16 residues. Germline lookup yields CDR1 SGHRS and CDR2 YFSETQ. CDR3 in amino acids: CASSVGGGANTGELFF. The CDR3 region has the DNA TGCGCCAGCAGCGTTGGCGGGGGAGCGAACACCGGGGAGCTGTTTTTT.

Turning to this clone: Other DNA sequences from this sample encode an identical CDR3 as well. The chain carries TRBV10-3 and TRBJ1-1; perhaps TRBD1 as D (6 bases). The germline V gene encodes CDR1 ENHRY and CDR2 SYGVKD. V was cut by 0 bases and J by 1 base, with 6 bases left in between. The CDR3 sequence is 14 residues long. The CDR3 sequence: CAISESRGNTEAFF. The CDR3 coding sequence is TGTGCCATCAGTGAGTCCAGGGGGAACACTGAAGCTTTCTTT.

This clone was seen just once. The rearrangement links TRBV27 to TRBJ2-2, with TRBD2 matching 9 bases. The CDR3 extends over 16 amino acids. J lost 6 bases, V lost 5 bases, and 10 bases had no gene match. The germline V gene encodes CDR1 MNHEY and CDR2 SMNVEV (reference sequence). The CDR3: CASSLASGALAGELFF. In nucleotides, the CDR3 is TGTGCCAGCAGTCTAGCTAGCGGGGCGTTGGCCGGGGAGCTGTTTTTT.

This clone has a single count. The rearrangement joins TRBV30 to TRBJ2-5; 11 positions match TRBD1. CDR3 length equals 15 residues. CDR1 and CDR2 from the germline V gene are GTSNPN and SVGIG (reference sequence). With V trimmed by 5 bases and J by 7 bases, 12 bases remained unmatched. The CDR3 sequence: CAWGTSAGTGGTQYF. CDR3 nucleotide sequence: TGTGCCTGGGGGACATCGGCCGGGACAGGGGGGACCCAGTACTTC.

This chain connects TRBV28 to TRBJ2-6; 7 positions match TRBD1. The CDR3 loop spans 15 amino acids. With V trimmed by 6 bases and J by 2 bases, 4 bases remained unmatched. Germline V gene sequence: CDR1 MDHEN, CDR2 SYDVKM. This CDR3 is CASSLTGAGANVLTF. CDR3 bases: TGTGCCAGCAGCCTCACAGGGGCTGGGGCCAACGTCCTGACTTTC.

The chain carries TRBV4-2 and TRBJ2-3; TRBD1 agrees at 7 bases. V gave up 0 bases and J gave up 6 bases; unmatched junction bases: 3. The CDR3 loop spans 14 amino acids. CDR1 LGHNA and CDR2 YNFKEQ come from the germline V gene. The CDR3 is CASSQETGKDTQYF. The DNA for the CDR3 is TGTGCCAGCAGCCAAGAGACAGGGAAGGATACGCAGTATTTT.

The chain recombines TRBV19 with TRBJ1-3; 7 bases line up with TRBD1. The CDR3 has 15 residues. The germline V gene encodes CDR1 LNHDA and CDR2 SQIVND (reference sequence). With V trimmed by 5 bases and J by 4 bases, 8 bases remained unmatched. CDR3 bases: TGTGCCAGTAGTGCTACAGGGGACTCAGGAAACACCATATATTTT. This gives the protein CASSATGDSGNTIYF.

The J gene is TRBJ2-1, the V gene TRBV18, with TRBD1 as a possible D gene (6 bases). The V and J ends lost 2 bases and 4 bases respectively, with 12 bases between them. CDR3 size: 15 residues. The germline V gene has CDR1 KGHSH and CDR2 LQKENI. The CDR3 is CASSPGAGEYNEQFF. Written as DNA, the CDR3 is TGTGCCAGCTCACCAGGGGCAGGGGAATACAATGAGCAGTTCTTC.

Only one count was recorded for this clone. V gene TRBV10-3 combines with J gene TRBJ2-1; 11 bases align to TRBD2. This CDR3 has 16 amino acids. Germline CDR1 reads ENHRY; CDR2 reads SYGVKD. Trimming removed 6 bases from V and 14 bases from J; junction bases left unmatched: 18. CDR3: CAISPKGPLTSGSEFF. The CDR3 nucleotides are TGTGCCATCAGCCCCAAGGGTCCCCTAACTAGCGGGAGTGAGTTCTTC.

This clone was counted between two and nine times. One end of the junction fails to match germline, which may point to a read error. The rearrangement links TRBV7-9 to TRBJ2-1; 11 nucleotides align to TRBD2. CDR1 is SEHNR and CDR2 is FQNEAQ in the germline V gene (reference sequence). This CDR3 spans 15 amino acids. The CDR3: CSSREGLAAHNEQFF. Written as DNA, the CDR3 is TGTTCCAGCAGGGAGGGACTAGCGGCCCACAATGAGCAGTTCTTC.